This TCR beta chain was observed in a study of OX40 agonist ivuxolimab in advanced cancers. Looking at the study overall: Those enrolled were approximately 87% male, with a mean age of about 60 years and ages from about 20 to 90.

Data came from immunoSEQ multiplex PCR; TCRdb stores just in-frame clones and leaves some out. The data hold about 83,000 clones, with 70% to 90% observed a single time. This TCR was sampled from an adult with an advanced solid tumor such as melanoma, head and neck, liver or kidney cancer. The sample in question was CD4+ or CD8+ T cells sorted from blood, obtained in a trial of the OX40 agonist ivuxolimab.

The CDR3 DNA follows: TGTGCCAGCAGTTACTCAGGGCAGGTATATTCACCCCTCCACTTT. Its translation is CASSYSGQVYSPLHF. The rearrangement links TRBV6-5 to TRBJ1-6; unclear D gene. V lost 0 bases, J lost 8 bases, and 11 bases lay in between. The CDR3 extends over 15 amino acids. Germline CDR1 reads MNHEY; CDR2 reads SVGAGI.